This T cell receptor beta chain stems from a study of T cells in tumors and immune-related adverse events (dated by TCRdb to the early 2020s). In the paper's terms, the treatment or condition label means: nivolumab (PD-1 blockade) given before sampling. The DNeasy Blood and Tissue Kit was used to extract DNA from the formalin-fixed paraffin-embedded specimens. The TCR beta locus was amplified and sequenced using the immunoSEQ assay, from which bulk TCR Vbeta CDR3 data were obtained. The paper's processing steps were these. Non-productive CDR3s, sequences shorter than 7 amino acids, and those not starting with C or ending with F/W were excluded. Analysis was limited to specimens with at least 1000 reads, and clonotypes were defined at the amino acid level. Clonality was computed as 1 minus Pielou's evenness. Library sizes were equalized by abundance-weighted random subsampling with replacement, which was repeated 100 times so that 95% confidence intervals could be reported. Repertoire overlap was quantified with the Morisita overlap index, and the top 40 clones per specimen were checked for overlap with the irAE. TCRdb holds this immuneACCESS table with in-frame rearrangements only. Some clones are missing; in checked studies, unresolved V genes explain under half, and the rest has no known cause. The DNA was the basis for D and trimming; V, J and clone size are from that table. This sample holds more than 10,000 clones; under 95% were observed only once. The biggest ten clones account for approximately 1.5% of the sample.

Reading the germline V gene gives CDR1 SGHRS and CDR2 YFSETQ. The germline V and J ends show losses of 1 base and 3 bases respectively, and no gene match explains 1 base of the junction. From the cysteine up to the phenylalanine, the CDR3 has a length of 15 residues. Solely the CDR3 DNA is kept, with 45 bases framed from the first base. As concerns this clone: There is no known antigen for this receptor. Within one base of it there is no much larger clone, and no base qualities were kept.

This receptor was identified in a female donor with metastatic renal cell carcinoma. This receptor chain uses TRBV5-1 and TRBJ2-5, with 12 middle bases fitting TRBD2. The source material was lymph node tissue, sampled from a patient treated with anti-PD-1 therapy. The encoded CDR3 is CASSLSSGGEETQYF. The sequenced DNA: TGCGCCAGCAGCTTGTCTAGCGGGGGGGAAGAGACCCAGTACTTC.